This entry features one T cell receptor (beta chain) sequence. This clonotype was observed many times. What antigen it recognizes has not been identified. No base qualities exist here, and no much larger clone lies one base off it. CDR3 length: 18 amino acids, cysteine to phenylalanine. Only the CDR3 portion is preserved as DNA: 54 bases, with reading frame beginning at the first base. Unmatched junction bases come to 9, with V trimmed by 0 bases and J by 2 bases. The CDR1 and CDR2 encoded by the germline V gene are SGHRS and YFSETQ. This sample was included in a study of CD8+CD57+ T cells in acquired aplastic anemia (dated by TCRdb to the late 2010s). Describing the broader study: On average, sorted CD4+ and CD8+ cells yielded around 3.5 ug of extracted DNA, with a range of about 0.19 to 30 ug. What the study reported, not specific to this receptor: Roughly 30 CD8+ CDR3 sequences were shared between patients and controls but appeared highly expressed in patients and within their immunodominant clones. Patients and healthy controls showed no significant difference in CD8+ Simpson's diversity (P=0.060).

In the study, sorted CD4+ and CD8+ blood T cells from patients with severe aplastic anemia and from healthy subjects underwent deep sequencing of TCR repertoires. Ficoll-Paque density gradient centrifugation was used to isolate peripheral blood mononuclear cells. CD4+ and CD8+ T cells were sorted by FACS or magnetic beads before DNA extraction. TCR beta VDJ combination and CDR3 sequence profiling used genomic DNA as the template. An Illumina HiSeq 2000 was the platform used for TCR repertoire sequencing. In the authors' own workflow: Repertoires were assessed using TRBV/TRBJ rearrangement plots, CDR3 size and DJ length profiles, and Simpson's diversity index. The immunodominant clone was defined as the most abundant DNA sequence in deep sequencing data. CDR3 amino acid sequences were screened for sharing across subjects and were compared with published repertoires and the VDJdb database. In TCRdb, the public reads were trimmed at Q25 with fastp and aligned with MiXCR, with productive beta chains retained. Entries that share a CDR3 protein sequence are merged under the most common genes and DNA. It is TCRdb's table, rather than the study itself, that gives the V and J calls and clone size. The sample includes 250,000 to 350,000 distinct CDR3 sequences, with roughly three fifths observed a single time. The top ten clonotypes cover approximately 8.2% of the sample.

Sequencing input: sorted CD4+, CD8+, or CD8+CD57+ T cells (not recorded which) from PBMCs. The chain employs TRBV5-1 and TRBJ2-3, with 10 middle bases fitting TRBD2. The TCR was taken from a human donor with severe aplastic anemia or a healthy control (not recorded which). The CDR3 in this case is CASSLGGASGGVTDTQYF. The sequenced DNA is TGCGCCAGCAGCTTGGGTGGGGCTAGCGGGGGAGTCACAGATACGCAGTATTTT.